These T cell receptor beta chains were read from a single sample in a study of T-cell reconstitution after alpha-beta-depleted transplantation in children. From the PCR reads, TCRdb called clonotypes with MiXCR, one entry per CDR3 protein. The repertoire includes about 980,000 distinct CDR3 sequences, 25% to 35% of them detected once, and roughly 27% sits in the top ten. The sample here was PBMCs, mostly from graft donor cells, taken 360 days after TCRalphabeta/CD19-depleted stem cell transplant. These receptors were obtained from a boy less than two years old who had a stem cell transplant for SCID, so the T cells may come from the graft donor. CDR3s include the opening cysteine and the closing phenylalanine or tryptophan. D genes are given only for firm matches. Rows may omit the clone size; those that give it use once, few, many or a size class.

clone_size | j_call | d_call | v_call | cdr3_aa | cdr3_nt
few | TRBJ2-1 | TRBD1 | TRBV28 | CASSLSGFAGGNEQFF | TGTGCCAGCAGTTTAAGTGGTTTCGCAGGGGGTAATGAGCAGTTCTTC
few | TRBJ1-5 | - | TRBV4-1 | CASSQDEGDQPQHF | TGCGCCAGCAGCCAAGATGAAGGAGATCAGCCCCAGCATTTT
few | TRBJ2-3 | TRBD1 | TRBV5-1 | CASSGRDRVTDTQYF | TGCGCCAGCAGCGGAAGGGACAGAGTCACAGATACGCAGTATTTT
few | TRBJ2-4 | - | TRBV29-1 | CSVGEGIENIQYF | TGCAGCGTTGGTGAGGGCATCGAAAACATTCAGTACTTC
many | TRBJ2-1 | - | TRBV7-2 | CASSYLGGAHNEQFF | TGTGCCAGCAGCTATTTGGGGGGCGCCCACAATGAGCAGTTCTTC
many | TRBJ2-7 | TRBD1 | TRBV24-1 | CATRPGTGSDEQYF | TGTGCCACCAGACCCGGGACAGGGTCCGACGAGCAGTACTTC
- | TRBJ1-2 | - | TRBV10-2 | CASRPGGDNSGYTF | TGCGCCAGCAGACCCGGGGGGGACAATAGTGGCTACACCTTC
- | TRBJ2-7 | - | TRBV7-2 | CASSSGASSPYEQYF | TGTGCCAGCAGCTCGGGTGCAAGTTCTCCCTACGAGCAGTACTTC
- | TRBJ2-5 | - | TRBV9 | CASSGGMQETQYF | TGTGCCAGCAGCGGCGGGATGCAAGAGACCCAGTACTTC
- | TRBJ1-1 | TRBD1 | TRBV6-1 | CASRPGGELGTEAFF | TGTGCCAGCAGACCAGGGGGGGAGTTGGGCACTGAAGCTTTCTTT
few | TRBJ2-6 | TRBD1 | TRBV12-3/TRBV12-4 | CASSEQGTGANVLTF | TGTGCCAGCAGTGAACAGGGGACTGGGGCCAACGTCCTGACTTTC
- | TRBJ1-6 | - | TRBV20-1 | CSARDEGSYNSPLHF | TGCAGTGCTAGAGATGAGGGCTCCTATAATTCACCCCTCCACTTT
few | TRBJ1-1 | - | TRBV4-2 | CASSQDGRDTEAFF | TGTGCCAGCAGCCAAGACGGCAGGGACACTGAAGCTTTCTTT
- | TRBJ2-1 | TRBD2 | TRBV7-2 | CASSLLGGSGSYNEQFF | TGTGCCAGCAGCCTCCTCGGGGGGTCCGGCTCCTACAATGAGCAGTTCTTC
few | TRBJ1-1 | - | TRBV10-3 | CAISELPPTGNTEAFF | TGTGCCATCAGTGAGTTGCCTCCCACAGGGAACACTGAAGCTTTCTTT
few | TRBJ1-5 | - | TRBV6-2/TRBV6-3 | CASSYGRGSWQPQHF | TGTGCCAGCAGTTACGGTCGGGGTTCTTGGCAGCCCCAGCATTTT
- | TRBJ2-7 | - | TRBV12-3/TRBV12-4 | CASSLAITYEQYF | TGTGCCAGCAGTTTAGCGATCACCTACGAGCAGTACTTC
few | TRBJ2-3 | TRBD2 | TRBV12-3/TRBV12-4 | CASSRSGERGGADTQYF | TGTGCCAGCAGTCGTTCCGGGGAGCGGGGAGGGGCAGATACGCAGTATTTT
- | TRBJ1-2 | TRBD1 | TRBV4-3 | CASSQERGGQYGYTF | TGCGCCAGCAGCCAAGAAAGAGGGGGCCAGTATGGCTACACCTTC
few | TRBJ2-3 | - | TRBV7-2 | CASSLAGWTADTQYF | TGTGCCAGCAGCTTAGCGGGTTGGACCGCAGATACGCAGTATTTT
- | TRBJ2-1 | - | TRBV4-2 | CASSQDRYSGEVNEQFF | TGTGCCAGCAGCCAAGACCGTTATTCGGGGGAAGTCAATGAGCAGTTCTTC
- | TRBJ2-1 | - | TRBV19 | CASSSGTEINEQFF | TGTGCCAGTAGTAGCGGGACAGAGATCAATGAGCAGTTCTTC
- | TRBJ2-7 | - | TRBV20-1 | CSARTGLLSYEQYF | TGCAGTGCTCGCACGGGACTCCTCTCCTACGAGCAGTACTTC
many | TRBJ2-7 | - | TRBV4-1 | CASSQGAGPYEQYF | TGCGCCAGCAGCCAAGGGGCAGGGCCCTACGAGCAGTACTTC
- | TRBJ2-3 | - | TRBV7-6 | CASSLAKAGATTDTQYF | TGTGCCAGCAGCTTAGCGAAGGCGGGGGCAACCACAGATACGCAGTATTTT
- | TRBJ1-3 | - | TRBV5-1 | CASRQSGLSGNTIYF | TGCGCCAGCCGCCAATCAGGGCTCTCTGGAAACACCATATATTTT
- | TRBJ1-1 | - | TRBV18 | CASSPQNLQGPTVVNTEAFF | TGTGCCAGCTCACCGCAAAACTTACAGGGTCCCACCGTCGTGAACACTGAAGCTTTCTTT
- | TRBJ2-3 | - | TRBV20-1 | CSGGEGPDTQYF | TGCAGTGGGGGAGAGGGACCAGATACGCAGTATTTT
few | TRBJ2-1 | TRBD2 | TRBV18 | CASSPRTSGESSYNEQFF | TGTGCCAGCTCACCAAGGACTAGCGGGGAGAGCTCCTACAATGAGCAGTTCTTC
- | TRBJ2-3 | TRBD2 | TRBV20-1 | CSATGRRGYADTQYF | TGCAGTGCTACGGGGAGGCGGGGGTATGCAGATACGCAGTATTTT
- | TRBJ2-1 | - | TRBV12-3/TRBV12-4 | CASLTGTPSYNEQFF | TGTGCCAGCCTCACCGGGACCCCCTCCTACAATGAGCAGTTCTTC
few | TRBJ2-1 | TRBD1 | TRBV7-9 | CASSLLGQVYNEQFF | TGTGCCAGCAGCCTTCTCGGACAGGTATACAATGAGCAGTTCTTC
- | TRBJ2-2 | TRBD2 | TRBV5-1 | CASSVTSGASGELFF | TGCGCCAGCAGCGTCACTAGCGGGGCGTCCGGGGAGCTGTTTTTT
few | TRBJ1-1 | TRBD1 | TRBV6-1 | CASSARGKSSLNTEAFF | TGTGCCAGCAGCGCCAGGGGGAAAAGCTCCTTGAACACTGAAGCTTTCTTT
- | TRBJ2-3 | TRBD1 | TRBV27 | CASRLDRGQGDTQYF | TGTGCCAGCAGATTGGACAGGGGGCAAGGAGATACGCAGTATTTT
- | TRBJ2-7 | - | TRBV20-1 | CSASNGHEQYF | TGCAGTGCTAGCAACGGACACGAGCAGTACTTC
few | TRBJ1-6 | - | TRBV12-5 | CASGLTLRRGSYNSPLHF | TGTGCTAGTGGTTTGACCCTAAGGAGGGGCTCCTATAATTCACCCCTCCACTTT
- | TRBJ2-1 | - | TRBV5-6 | CASSVWWAPELGYNEQFF | TGTGCCAGCAGCGTGTGGTGGGCCCCGGAGCTAGGGTACAATGAGCAGTTCTTC
few | TRBJ2-7 | - | TRBV7-3 | CASSELPTPIYEQYF | TGTGCCAGCAGCGAACTGCCTACGCCTATCTACGAGCAGTACTTC
few | TRBJ1-5 | - | TRBV28 | CASSSPTLAASNQPQHF | TGTGCCAGCAGTTCCCCGACCTTGGCAGCTAGCAATCAGCCCCAGCATTTT
few | TRBJ2-7 | - | TRBV4-1 | CASSTTIGVARREQYF | TGCGCCAGCAGCACTACGATTGGGGTGGCCAGAAGGGAGCAGTACTTC
- | TRBJ1-2 | TRBD1 | TRBV28 | CASSFQGARGYTF | TGTGCCAGCAGTTTCCAGGGGGCGCGGGGCTACACCTTC
many | TRBJ2-3 | TRBD2 | TRBV5-1 | CASSLGRGASTDTQYF | TGTGCCAGCAGTCTCGGGAGGGGGGCCAGCACAGATACGCAGTATTTT
few | TRBJ2-5 | - | TRBV7-6 | CASSERSAETQYF | TGTGCCAGCAGCGAACGGTCCGCCGAGACCCAGTACTTC
- | TRBJ1-1 | TRBD1 | TRBV12-3/TRBV12-4 | CASSYRGRVDTEAFF | TGTGCCAGCAGTTACAGGGGGCGCGTGGACACTGAAGCTTTCTTT
few | TRBJ2-3 | TRBD1 | TRBV29-1 | CSVETRDRGAADTQYF | TGCAGCGTTGAAACTCGGGACAGGGGGGCAGCAGATACGCAGTATTTT
few | TRBJ1-2 | - | TRBV24-1 | CATSDPTPPNYGYTF | TGTGCCACCAGTGATCCGACACCGCCTAACTATGGCTACACCTTC
- | TRBJ2-1 | TRBD2 | TRBV4-3 | CASSQDKRTSGEWRGNEQFF | TGCGCCAGCAGCCAAGATAAGCGGACTAGCGGGGAATGGAGAGGCAATGAGCAGTTCTTC
many | TRBJ2-3 | - | TRBV4-1 | CASSQEGGRRTDTQYF | TGCGCCAGCAGCCAAGAGGGGGGCCGGCGGACAGATACGCAGTATTTT
- | TRBJ1-4 | - | TRBV5-1 | CASSSIPGQKGEKLFF | TGCGCCAGCAGCTCTATTCCAGGGCAAAAGGGAGAAAAACTGTTTTTT
- | TRBJ1-1 | TRBD1 | TRBV5-5 | CASSLNTGGNTEAFF | TGTGCCAGCAGCCTAAATACAGGGGGCAACACTGAAGCTTTCTTT
- | TRBJ2-2 | - | TRBV24-1 | CATSRGHGNTGELFF | TGTGCCACCAGCCGGGGACACGGGAACACCGGGGAGCTGTTTTTT
few | TRBJ2-5 | - | TRBV9 | CASSVGGLGETQYF | TGTGCCAGCAGCGTAGGGGGACTCGGGGAGACCCAGTACTTC